The sequence of this TCR beta chain was determined in a study of cytomegalovirus exposure and HLA in healthy donors. Study-level results: Most observed TCR sequences were rare, whereas some public TCRs were detected in many donors.

Primers: 60 Vbeta forward and 13 Jbeta reverse. Produced via immunoSEQ multiplex PCR; TCRdb's table is partial and in-frame only. Reported are 190,000 or so clones; the ten largest clones contain 0.7% to 0.8%. Germline V gene sequence: CDR1 SEHNR, CDR2 FQNEAQ (reference sequence). Trimming cost V 10 bases and J 4 bases, with 13 bases left between them. The CDR3 extends over 12 amino acids. Concerning this clone itself: Its antigen is currently unknown.

Healthy bone marrow donors formed the donor group. The chain employs TRBV7-9 and TRBJ1-2, with D unresolved. Sequenced input: PBMCs. The clonotype comes from a boy between 5 and 17 years old in good health and CMV-seronegative. CDR3 sequence (DNA): TGTGCCACCCAGTCCACATCCTATGGCTACACCTTC. This sequence encodes CATQSTSYGYTF.